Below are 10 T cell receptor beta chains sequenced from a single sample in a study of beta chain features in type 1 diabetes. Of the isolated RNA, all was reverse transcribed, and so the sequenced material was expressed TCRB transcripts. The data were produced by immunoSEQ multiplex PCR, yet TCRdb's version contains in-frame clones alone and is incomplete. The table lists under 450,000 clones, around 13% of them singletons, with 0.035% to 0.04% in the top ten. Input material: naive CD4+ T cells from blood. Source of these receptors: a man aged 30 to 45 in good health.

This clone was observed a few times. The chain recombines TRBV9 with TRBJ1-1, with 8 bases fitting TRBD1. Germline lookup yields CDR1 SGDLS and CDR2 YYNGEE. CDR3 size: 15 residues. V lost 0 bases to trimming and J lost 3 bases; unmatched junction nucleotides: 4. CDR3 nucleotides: TGTGCCAGCAGCGTAGGGACAGGGTTTGACACTGAAGCTTTCTTT. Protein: CASSVGTGFDTEAFF. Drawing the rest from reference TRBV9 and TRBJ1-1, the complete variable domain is DSGVTQTPKHLITATGQRVTLRCSPRSGDLSVYWYQQSLDQGLQFLIQYYNGEERAKGNILERFSAQQFPDLHSELNLSSLELGDSALYFCASSVGTGFDTEAFFGQGTRLTVV.

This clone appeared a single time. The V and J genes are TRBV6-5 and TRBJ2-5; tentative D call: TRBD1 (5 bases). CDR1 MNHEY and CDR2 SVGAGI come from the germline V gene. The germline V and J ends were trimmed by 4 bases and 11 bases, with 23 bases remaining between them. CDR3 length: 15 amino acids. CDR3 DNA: TGTGCCAGCAGTTCCGACCCGAGACAGCGAGCAGCGCAGTACTTC. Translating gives CASSSDPRQRAAQYF.

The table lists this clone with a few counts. The CDR3 DNA reads TGTGCCAGCACAAATGGACTAGCGGGAGGTCATGAGCAGTTCTTC. Its protein is CASTNGLAGGHEQFF. This chain links TRBV6-5 with TRBJ2-1, with 14 nucleotides matching TRBD2. The CDR3 consists of 15 residues. CDR1 is MNHEY and CDR2 is SVGAGI in the germline V gene. V shed 7 bases and J 8 bases; nucleotides not matched to a gene: 7.

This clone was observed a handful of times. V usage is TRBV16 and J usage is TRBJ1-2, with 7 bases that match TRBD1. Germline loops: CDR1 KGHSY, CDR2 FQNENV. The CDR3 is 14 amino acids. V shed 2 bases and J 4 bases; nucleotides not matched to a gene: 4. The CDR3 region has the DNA TGTGCCAGCAGCCAACGACAGGGAACCTATGGCTACACCTTC. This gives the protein CASSQRQGTYGYTF.

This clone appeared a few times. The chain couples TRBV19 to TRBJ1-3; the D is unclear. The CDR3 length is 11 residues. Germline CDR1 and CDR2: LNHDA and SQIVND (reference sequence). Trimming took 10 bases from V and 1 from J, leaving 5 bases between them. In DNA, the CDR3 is TGTGCCATGGGGTCTGGAAACACCATATATTTT. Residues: CAMGSGNTIYF.

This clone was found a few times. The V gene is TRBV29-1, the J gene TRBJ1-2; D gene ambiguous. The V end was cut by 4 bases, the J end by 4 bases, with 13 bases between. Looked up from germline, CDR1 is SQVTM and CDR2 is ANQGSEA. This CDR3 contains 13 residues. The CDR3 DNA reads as TGCAGCGTTGGGGCCCCGATGTCCTATGGCTACACCTTC. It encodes CSVGAPMSYGYTF.

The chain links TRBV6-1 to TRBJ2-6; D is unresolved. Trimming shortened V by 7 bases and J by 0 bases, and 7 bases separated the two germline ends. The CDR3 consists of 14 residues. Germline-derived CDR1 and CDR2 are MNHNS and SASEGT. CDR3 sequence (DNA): TGTGCCAGCATCCGAGCCTCTGGGGCCAACGTCCTGACTTTC. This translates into CASIRASGANVLTF.

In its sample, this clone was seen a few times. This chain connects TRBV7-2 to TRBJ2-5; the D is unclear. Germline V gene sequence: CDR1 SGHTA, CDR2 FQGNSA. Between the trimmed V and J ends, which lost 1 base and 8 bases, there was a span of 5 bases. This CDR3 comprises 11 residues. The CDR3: CASSLEPTQYF. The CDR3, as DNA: TGTGCCAGCAGCTTAGAACCCACCCAGTACTTC.

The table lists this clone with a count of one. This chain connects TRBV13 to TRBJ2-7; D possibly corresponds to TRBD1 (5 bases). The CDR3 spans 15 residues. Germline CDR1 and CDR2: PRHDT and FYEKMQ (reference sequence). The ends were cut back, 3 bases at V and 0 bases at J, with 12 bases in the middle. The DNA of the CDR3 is TGTGCCAGCAGCTTCACTACAGGAAACTCCTACGAGCAGTACTTC. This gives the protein CASSFTTGNSYEQYF.

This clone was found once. The CDR3 DNA sequence: TGTGCCAGCAGCGCCTCGCAGGGCGCGTCTGGAAACACCATATATTTT. Encoded protein: CASSASQGASGNTIYF. The chain recombines TRBV7-2 with TRBJ1-3; D may be TRBD1 (5 bases). V was trimmed by 5 bases and J by 1 base, leaving 15 bases between them. The V gene's germline CDR1 is SGHTA and CDR2 FQGNSA. The CDR3 length is 16 residues.